This T cell receptor (beta chain) comes out of a study of spatial heterogeneity in lung cancer (dated by TCRdb to about 2019). Study-wide context: More beta-chain than alpha-chain transcripts were consistently detected, likely reflecting higher beta-chain transcript abundance. In the raw uncorrected reads, each unique combination of TCR and UMI appeared on average more than ten times. In non-small cell lung cancer, the study made a quantitative comparison of TCR alpha and beta repertoires among multiple tumor regions, matched nontumor lung and blood. Nonsynonymous mutation counts, determined by whole-exome sequencing of tumor tissue, were related to features of the TCR repertoire. At surgery, around 200 tumor regions, around 64 matched nontumor lung samples and 56 PBMC samples were TCR-sequenced for both alpha and beta chains. The research as a whole found: Additional single-cell paired TCR alpha and beta sequencing was considered necessary to confirm, at a functional level, the hypothesis that regional TCRs recognize regional mutations.

By how much of the sample it makes up, this clonotype is medium-sized (0.01 to 0.1%). Its antigen specificity is not known. It has no much larger one-base neighbor in the sample; base qualities were not kept. What the time point label conveys for this sample: sample taken at primary tumor resection. Samples were obtained from roughly 72 patients with early-stage, untreated non-small cell lung cancer from the lung TRACERx cohort. Whole RNA extracted from tumor and nontumor lung tissue, or from cryopreserved PBMC samples, was used for TCR sequencing without cell sorting. Only patients with enough RNA available from two or more tumor regions were chosen for TCR sequencing. Tumor and adjacent nontumor lung specimens were reviewed by a lung pathologist before selection. Library method: 5' RACE. Sequencing was carried out with a NextSeq 500. The TCR library protocol attached a unique molecular identifier to each TCR cDNA molecule to allow correction of PCR and sequencing errors. In the source study's methods: TCR identification, UMI-based error correction and CDR3 extraction were all carried out with Decombinator tools. Expanded TCRs were defined as those above a frequency of 2 per 1,000, corresponding to the top 1% of the tumor frequency distribution. Rényi diversity was computed with the R vegan package after subsampling each repertoire 100 times to 5,000 TCRs. CDR3 similarity networks were built from amino acid triplet string-kernel similarity, with CDR3s being connected when pairwise similarity was above 0.82. The raw public data were reprocessed by TCRdb itself: fastp quality trimming at Q25, MiXCR clonotype calling, in-frame beta chains only. For every CDR3 protein sequence, its rows merge into one entry that carries the most common genes and DNA. TCRdb's processing, not the authors', yielded these V and J calls. In this sample the table shows about 1,800 distinct CDR3 sequences, about an eighth of which occur a single time. The top ten hold approximately 14% of the sample.

Including the terminal cysteine and phenylalanine, the CDR3 comprises 18 residues. Just the 54-base CDR3 DNA is kept, in frame starting at base 1. Germline trimming amounts to 6 bases on V and 6 bases on J, with 20 as the count of junction bases outside the gene matches. CDR1 and CDR2, looked up from the germline V gene, are MDHEN and SYDVKM. The sample in question was normal lung tissue next to the tumor, obtained at surgery. This clonotype originated in a female donor with early-stage non-small cell lung cancer. The chain is assembled from TRBV28 and TRBJ2-1, and TRBD1 aligns with 7 junction nucleotides. The CDR3: CASRDRVSRDSDLNEQFF. Here is the DNA: TGTGCCAGCAGAGATCGGGTGAGCCGGGACAGCGATCTCAATGAGCAGTTCTTC.